This entry features one TCR beta chain sequence. The antigen is unknown. Amplified TCR beta CDR3 regions came from RNA transcripts. The HTBI set primed first-round TCR CDR3 RT-PCR. MiXCR, run by TCRdb on the multiplex PCR reads, gives a single entry per CDR3 protein. The sample lists about 570,000 distinct CDR3 sequences; around 42% were seen once. Trimming removed 6 bases from V and 14 bases from J; junction bases left unmatched: 13. The CDR3 totals 14 residues. In germline, CDR1 is SNHLY, CDR2 FYNNEI. Thyroid ultrasound and orbital computed tomography, with clinical symptoms and serum thyroxine and TRAb, informed diagnoses. This specimen comes from a study of T cells in Graves' hyperthyroidism and ophthalmopathy. Study-wide findings and caveats: Median prediction lead before ophthalmopathy onset was 6 to 8 months with the model.

The genes are TRBV2 and TRBJ1-6; 7 bases line up with TRBD1. The TCR sequence derives from an adult woman with Graves' disease, either hyperthyroidism or ophthalmopathy (not recorded which). The specimen was peripheral blood or thyroid tissue (not recorded which). CDR3 protein: CASRVGGGGWTLHF. CDR3 in DNA: TGTGCCAGCAGGGTCGGAGGGGGCGGCTGGACCCTCCACTTT.